This TCR beta chain was sequenced during a study of T cells in Graves' hyperthyroidism and ophthalmopathy. This clonotype was picked up one time. At one of its ends the junction is not consistent with the germline gene, which may arise from a read error. Amplification yielded TCR beta CDR3 regions, with RNA transcripts as the source. The TCR CDR3 first-round RT-PCR relied on the HTBI primer set. From the multiplex PCR reads, TCRdb called clonotypes with MiXCR, one entry per CDR3 protein. Among hundreds of thousands of distinct CDR3 sequences listed, under 60% were seen once. Stable disease denoted Graves' hyperthyroidism without ophthalmopathy progression within 18 months. Diagnosis rested on symptoms, serum thyroxine and TRAb, thyroid ultrasound, and orbital computed tomography. Germline V gives CDR1 SEHNR, CDR2 FQNEAQ (reference sequence). The CDR3 runs 16 residues.

The chain couples TRBV7-9 to TRBJ2-2; 7 bases map to TRBD2. The TCR sequence derives from a woman aged 18-29 years with Graves' hyperthyroidism. Input material: peripheral blood or thyroid tissue (not recorded which). The DNA for the CDR3 is TGCGCCAGCAGCCAAGTTGGGGACTACCTTGCCGGGGAGCTGTTTTTT. Encoded protein: CASSQVGDYLAGELFF. Combining the CDR3 with reference TRBV7-9 and TRBJ2-2 gives the whole variable domain DTGVSQNPRHKITKRGQNVTFRCDPISEHNRLYWYRQTLGQGPEFLTYFQNEAQLEKSRLLSDRFSAERPKGSFSTLEIQRTEQGDSAMYLCASSQVGDYLAGELFFGEGSRLTVL.